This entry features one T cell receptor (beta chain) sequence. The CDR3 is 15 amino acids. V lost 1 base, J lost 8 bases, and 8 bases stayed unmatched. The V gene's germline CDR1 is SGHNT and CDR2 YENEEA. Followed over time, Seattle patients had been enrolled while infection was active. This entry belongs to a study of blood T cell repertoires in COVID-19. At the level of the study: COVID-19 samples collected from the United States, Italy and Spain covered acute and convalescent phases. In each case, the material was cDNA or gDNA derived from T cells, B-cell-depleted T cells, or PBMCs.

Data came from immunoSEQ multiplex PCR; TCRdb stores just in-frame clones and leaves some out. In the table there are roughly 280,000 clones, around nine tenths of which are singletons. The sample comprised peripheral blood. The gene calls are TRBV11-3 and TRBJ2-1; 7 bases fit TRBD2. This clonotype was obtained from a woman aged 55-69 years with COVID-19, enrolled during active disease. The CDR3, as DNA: TGTGCCAGCAGCTTAGGAGCGGGACTTCATCATGAGCAGTTCTTC. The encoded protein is CASSLGAGLHHEQFF.